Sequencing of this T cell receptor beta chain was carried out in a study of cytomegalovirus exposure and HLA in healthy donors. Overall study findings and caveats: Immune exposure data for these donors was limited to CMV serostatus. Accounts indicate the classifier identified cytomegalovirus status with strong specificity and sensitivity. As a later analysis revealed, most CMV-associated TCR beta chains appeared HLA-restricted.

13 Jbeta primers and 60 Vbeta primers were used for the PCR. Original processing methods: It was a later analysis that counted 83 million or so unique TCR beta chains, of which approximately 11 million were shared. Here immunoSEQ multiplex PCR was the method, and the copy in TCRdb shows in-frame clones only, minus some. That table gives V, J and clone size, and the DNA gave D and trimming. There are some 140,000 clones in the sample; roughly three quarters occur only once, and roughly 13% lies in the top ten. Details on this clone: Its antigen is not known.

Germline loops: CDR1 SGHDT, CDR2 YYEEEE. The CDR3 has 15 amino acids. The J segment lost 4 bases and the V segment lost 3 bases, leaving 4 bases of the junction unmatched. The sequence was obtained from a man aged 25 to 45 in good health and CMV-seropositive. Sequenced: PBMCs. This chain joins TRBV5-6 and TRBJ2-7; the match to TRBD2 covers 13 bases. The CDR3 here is CASSSGLAGMYEQYF. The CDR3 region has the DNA TGTGCCAGCAGCTCGGGACTAGCGGGAATGTACGAGCAGTACTTC.